The 19 T cell receptor beta chains below were found in one sample sequenced in a study of CD8 T cells in Susac syndrome. RNA, at about 0.45 to 1 ug, was reverse transcribed with random hexamers. In TCRdb, the immunoSEQ multiplex PCR reads were re-called with MiXCR into one record per CDR3 protein. The table has about 240,000 distinct CDR3 sequences, less than 96% seen once. The sequenced material came from CD4+ T cells from PBMCs. The receptors shown here come from a human donor with Susac syndrome.

The chain joins TRBV7-6 to TRBJ2-4; D possibly matches TRBD1 or TRBD2 (5 bases each). Trimming shortened V by 4 bases and J by 8 bases, and 15 bases separated the two germline ends. The CDR3 runs 14 residues. The germline gives CDR1 SGHVS, CDR2 FNYEAQ. In DNA, the CDR3 is TGTGCCAGCAGCTCGGGATTCCTAGGGGACATTCAGTACTTC. Protein: CASSSGFLGDIQYF.

The rearrangement links TRBV28 to TRBJ2-3, with 8 bases identical to TRBD1. The CDR3 totals 15 residues. Losses at the gene ends were 5 bases for V and 3 bases for J; bases not matched to a gene: 7. From germline, CDR1 is MDHEN and CDR2 SYDVKM. The CDR3 DNA is TGTGCCAGCAGTCCCACAGACAGGGGAACAGATACGCAGTATTTT. Translating gives CASSPTDRGTDTQYF.

This clonotype was found once. The J gene is TRBJ2-3, the V gene TRBV14; D possibly corresponds to TRBD1 (5 bases). From germline, CDR1 is SGHDN and CDR2 FVKESK. This CDR3 spans 15 amino acids. V was clipped by 5 bases and J by 4 bases, with 16 bases between them. CDR3 DNA: TGTGCCAGCAGCGATCACCAGGGCAAGGCAGATACGCAGTATTTT. Protein product: CASSDHQGKADTQYF.

The V gene is TRBV29-1, the J gene TRBJ1-2; TRBD1 is a possible D gene (5 bases). The CDR3 extends over 15 amino acids. The V end was cut by 6 bases, the J end by 4 bases, with 21 bases between. Germline CDR1 is SQVTM and CDR2 is ANQGSEA. DNA of the CDR3: TGCAGCGTGGGGGGACCAGCTAGAACCGGCTATGGCTACACCTTC. Its protein is CSVGGPARTGYGYTF.

The genes are TRBV29-1 and TRBJ2-5; D is possibly TRBD1 or TRBD2 (5 bases each). The germline V gene has CDR1 SQVTM and CDR2 ANQGSEA. Trimming cost V 0 bases and J 9 bases, with 14 bases left between them. This CDR3 is 13 amino acids long. For the CDR3, the DNA is TGCAGCGTTGAAGATCCCAGCCCGGGGCCCCAGTACTTC. This encodes CSVEDPSPGPQYF.

The rearrangement links TRBV30 to TRBJ1-2; 8 bases line up with TRBD1. V dropped 0 bases and J dropped 3; count of bases not matched to a gene: 3. The V gene's germline CDR1 is GTSNPN and CDR2 SVGIG (reference sequence). The CDR3 is 14 amino acids. CDR3 DNA sequence: TGTGCCTGGAGTGTAGACAGGGGAGACTATGGCTACACCTTC. Translating it yields CAWSVDRGDYGYTF.

The chain employs TRBV30 and TRBJ1-2; TRBD1 matches 8 bases. Germline V lookup: CDR1 GTSNPN, CDR2 SVGIG (reference sequence). This CDR3 spans 14 amino acids. Trimming cost V 1 base and J 8 bases; bases outside gene matches: 9. CDR3: CAWSEALTGVGYTF. The CDR3 region has the DNA TGTGCCTGGAGTGAAGCACTGACAGGGGTAGGCTACACCTTC.

This clonotype was seen a single time. J is TRBJ2-7 and V is TRBV27; 7 nucleotides agree with TRBD1. The V segment lost 5 bases and the J segment 3 bases; nucleotides outside the gene matches: 19. The CDR3 totals 18 residues. Germline CDR1 reads MNHEY; CDR2 reads SMNVEV (reference sequence). As DNA, the CDR3 is TGTGCCAGCAGTAAGACGAGAACCGGGACAGCTCCCAACTACGAGCAGTACTTC. As protein: CASSKTRTGTAPNYEQYF.

This clonotype has only one observation. This chain links TRBV12-3 or TRBV12-4 with TRBJ2-1; a possible D gene is TRBD2 (7 bases). The CDR3 sequence is 14 residues long. V shed 4 bases and J shed 6 bases, with 13 bases lying between them. The DNA for the CDR3 is TGTGCCAGCAGTTGGGCAGGGGAGGGCAATGAGCAGTTCTTC. It codes for CASSWAGEGNEQFF.

The V call is TRBV18, the J call TRBJ2-7; TRBD1 matches at 12 bases. CDR1 is KGHSH, CDR2 LQKENI, per germline. CDR3 length equals 18 residues. J gave up 6 bases and V 2 bases, and 14 bases lay outside the gene matches. The CDR3 nucleotides are TGTGCCAGCTCACCATTCTCCGGGGGACAGGGGGCGCAGTCCGAGCAGTACTTC. It translates to CASSPFSGGQGAQSEQYF.

This sequence joins TRBV3-1 and TRBJ1-1; D call uncertain. The CDR3 sequence is 14 residues long. The V end was cut by 1 base, the J end by 3 bases, with 9 bases between. Germline assignment: CDR1 LGHDT and CDR2 YNNKEL (reference sequence). For the CDR3, the DNA is TGTGCCAGCAGCCAAGGGGTCCTCTACACTGAAGCTTTCTTT. It translates to CASSQGVLYTEAFF.

This chain connects TRBV30 to TRBJ2-7, with TRBD2 matching 10 bases. Germline V CDR1 and CDR2: GTSNPN, SVGIG (reference sequence). V lost 5 bases to trimming and J lost 3 bases; unmatched junction nucleotides: 10. The CDR3 sequence is 15 residues long. CDR3 nucleotide sequence: TGTGCCTGGTCAAGGGGGGCTAGCGGGAGCTACGAGCAGTACTTC. It is translated as CAWSRGASGSYEQYF.

The chain joins TRBV28 to TRBJ2-1; D is possibly TRBD2 (6 bases). Per the germline V gene, CDR1 is MDHEN and CDR2 is SYDVKM. Trimming removed 7 bases at V and 6 bases at J, with 19 bases between. The CDR3 has 15 residues. The CDR3 DNA sequence: TGTGCCAGCACCCCTCTAGCGCCGAGTCTCAATGAGCAGTTCTTC. Translating gives CASTPLAPSLNEQFF.

The chain has TRBV20-1 and TRBJ1-5; 8 positions agree with TRBD1. The CDR3 is made up of 15 amino acids. Germline V gene sequence: CDR1 DFQATT, CDR2 SNEGSKA (reference sequence). The trim removed 0 bases at V and 5 bases at J, leaving 6 bases unmatched. CDR3 in amino acids: CSAREGQGGYQPQHF. For the CDR3, the DNA is TGCAGTGCTAGAGAAGGACAGGGTGGATATCAGCCCCAGCATTTT.

This rearrangement joins TRBV2 to TRBJ1-2; a possible D gene is TRBD1 (5 bases). Deletions cut 4 bases from V and 8 bases from J, with 14 bases between. Germline assignment: CDR1 SNHLY and CDR2 FYNNEI. The CDR3 sequence is 13 residues long. The CDR3, as DNA: TGTGCCAGCAGTGGCGGAGGGACGTACGGCTACACCTTC. Translation gives CASSGGGTYGYTF.

The CDR3 DNA follows: TGTGCCACCAGTGATTTGGGGGCCTATGGCTACACCTTC. Its translation: CATSDLGAYGYTF. This rearrangement joins TRBV24-1 to TRBJ1-2, with D possibly TRBD1 on 5 matching bases. The CDR3 contains 13 residues. Deletions cut 0 bases from V and 4 bases from J, with 5 bases between. The germline gives CDR1 KGHDR, CDR2 SFDVKD.

The rearrangement links TRBV20-1 to TRBJ2-7; TRBD2 matches at 10 bases. The CDR3 spans 15 residues. Per the germline V gene, CDR1 is DFQATT and CDR2 is SNEGSKA (reference sequence). V dropped 6 bases and J dropped 5; count of bases not matched to a gene: 13. In DNA form, the CDR3 reads TGCAGTGCAAGCCCCGGGGTAGCGGGAGGACACGAGCAGTACTTC. It encodes CSASPGVAGGHEQYF.

CDR3 sequence (DNA): TGTGCCAGCGGGGGTGAGAGGGGGCAGTATTTT. It codes for CASGGERGQYF. The genes are TRBV7-3 and TRBJ2-3, with D perhaps being TRBD1 or TRBD2 (5 bases each). The CDR3 covers 11 residues. Germline assignment: CDR1 SGHTA and CDR2 FQGTGA. V was shortened by 8 bases and J by 11 bases, with 14 bases between the two germline ends. The full variable domain, in which reference TRBV7-3 and TRBJ2-3 provide the parts outside the CDR3, is GAGVSQTPSNKVTEKGKYVELRCDPISGHTALYWYRQSLGQGPEFLIYFQGTGAADDSGLPNDRFFAVRPEGSVSTLKIQRTERGDSAVYLCASGGERGQYFGPGTRLTVL.

The chain joins TRBV12-3 or TRBV12-4 to TRBJ2-1; 11 nucleotides line up with TRBD2. V shed 0 bases, J shed 10 bases, and the junction held 23 bases outside the gene matches. The CDR3 has 21 amino acids. CDR3 region: CASSLAPQTSGKTYLTGEQFF. Here the CDR3 DNA reads TGTGCCAGCAGTTTAGCACCGCAGACTAGCGGGAAAACCTACCTTACTGGGGAGCAGTTCTTC.